A selection of T cell receptor beta chains follows, all from one sample in a study of cytomegalovirus exposure and HLA in healthy donors. Repertoires were generated with immunoSEQ multiplex PCR, while TCRdb's copy carries only in-frame clones and drops some. The table includes over 50,000 clones, around 92% detected once. Sample: PBMCs. These TCRs come from a man aged 25-45 years in good health and CMV-seropositive. The CDR3 runs from the conserved cysteine through the conserved F or W. The D gene is left open where the match is weak. Part of the rows lack a size; the others show once, few, many or a class for expanded clones.

d_call: TRBD1
j_call: TRBJ2-1
v_call: TRBV7-8
clone_size: .
cdr3_aa: CASSLPSTGGNEQFF
cdr3_nt: TGTGCCAGCAGCTTGCCGTCAACAGGGGGGAATGAGCAGTTCTTC

d_call: .
j_call: TRBJ1-2
v_call: TRBV28
clone_size: once
cdr3_aa: CASRGDTTNYGYTF
cdr3_nt: TGTGCCAGCAGAGGGGACACTACTAACTATGGCTACACCTTC

d_call: .
j_call: TRBJ2-1
v_call: TRBV7-2
clone_size: .
cdr3_aa: CASSLAASSYNEQFF
cdr3_nt: TGTGCCAGCAGCTTAGCGGCAAGCTCCTACAATGAGCAGTTCTTC

d_call: TRBD1
j_call: TRBJ2-7
v_call: TRBV18
clone_size: .
cdr3_aa: CASSPPEELRGLFDEQYF
cdr3_nt: TGTGCCAGCTCACCACCGGAGGAGCTCAGGGGGCTTTTCGACGAGCAGTACTTC

d_call: .
j_call: TRBJ2-3
v_call: TRBV11-2
clone_size: .
cdr3_aa: CASSPGEVVRLLLDTQYF
cdr3_nt: TGTGCCAGCAGCCCAGGGGAAGTAGTCCGGCTACTCCTGGATACGCAGTATTTT

d_call: TRBD1
j_call: TRBJ1-6
v_call: TRBV2
clone_size: .
cdr3_aa: CATKPRDSLNSPLHF
cdr3_nt: TGTGCCACCAAACCGCGGGACAGTTTGAATTCACCCCTCCACTTT

d_call: TRBD1
j_call: TRBJ2-5
v_call: TRBV25-1
clone_size: .
cdr3_aa: CASSEFGTGKETQYF
cdr3_nt: TGTGCCAGCAGTGAATTTGGGACAGGGAAAGAGACCCAGTACTTC

d_call: .
j_call: TRBJ1-5
v_call: TRBV4-1
clone_size: few
cdr3_aa: CASSPSDIANQPQHF
cdr3_nt: TGCGCCAGCAGCCCCTCGGACATTGCGAATCAGCCCCAGCATTTT

d_call: TRBD1
j_call: TRBJ1-1
v_call: TRBV29-1
clone_size: .
cdr3_aa: CSVMTGMNTEAFF
cdr3_nt: TGCAGCGTGATGACAGGGATGAACACTGAAGCTTTCTTT

d_call: TRBD2
j_call: TRBJ2-1
v_call: TRBV27
clone_size: .
cdr3_aa: CASTPGLAGEMEYNEQFF
cdr3_nt: TGTGCCAGCACCCCGGGACTAGCGGGAGAAATGGAGTACAATGAGCAGTTCTTC

d_call: .
j_call: TRBJ1-5
v_call: TRBV2
clone_size: .
cdr3_aa: CASSDLVQRNQPQHF
cdr3_nt: TGTGCCAGCAGTGATCTGGTACAGCGCAATCAGCCCCAGCATTTT

d_call: .
j_call: TRBJ1-2
v_call: TRBV7-8
clone_size: .
cdr3_aa: CASSSQIAPNYGYTF
cdr3_nt: TGTGCCAGCAGCTCTCAGATTGCCCCTAACTATGGCTACACCTTC

d_call: TRBD1
j_call: TRBJ1-2
v_call: TRBV18
clone_size: .
cdr3_aa: CASSRDSNYGYTF
cdr3_nt: TGTGCCAGCTCGAGGGACAGTAACTATGGCTACACCTTC

d_call: TRBD1
j_call: TRBJ2-5
v_call: TRBV4-3
clone_size: .
cdr3_aa: CASSQDLQGETQYF
cdr3_nt: TGCGCCAGCAGCCAAGATTTACAGGGGGAGACCCAGTACTTC

d_call: TRBD1
j_call: TRBJ2-1
v_call: TRBV5-4
clone_size: .
cdr3_aa: CASSSGGTASYNEQFF
cdr3_nt: TGTGCCAGCAGCTCAGGTGGGACAGCCTCCTACAATGAGCAGTTCTTC

d_call: .
j_call: TRBJ1-5
v_call: TRBV5-8
clone_size: .
cdr3_aa: CASSHEYQPQHF
cdr3_nt: TGTGCCAGCAGTCATGAGTATCAGCCCCAGCATTTT

d_call: .
j_call: TRBJ1-3
v_call: TRBV18
clone_size: .
cdr3_aa: CASSPVVREKYF
cdr3_nt: TGTGCCAGCTCACCAGTAGTTAGGGAGAAATATTTT

d_call: TRBD2
j_call: TRBJ2-3
v_call: TRBV4-2
clone_size: .
cdr3_aa: CASSQDLRTSVEGGTDTQYF
cdr3_nt: TGTGCCAGCAGCCAAGATCTGCGGACTAGCGTCGAGGGTGGGACAGATACGCAGTATTTT

d_call: .
j_call: TRBJ1-4
v_call: TRBV7-6
clone_size: .
cdr3_aa: CASSSRGENEKLFF
cdr3_nt: TGTGCCAGCAGCTCCCGGGGGGAAAATGAAAAACTGTTTTTT

d_call: .
j_call: TRBJ1-1
v_call: TRBV5-1
clone_size: .
cdr3_aa: CASSLGGWGGGEAFF
cdr3_nt: TGCGCCAGCAGCTTGGGAGGCTGGGGAGGAGGTGAAGCTTTCTTT

d_call: .
j_call: TRBJ1-4
v_call: TRBV28
clone_size: .
cdr3_aa: CASSAAAATNEKLFF
cdr3_nt: TGTGCCAGCAGTGCGGCGGCTGCAACTAATGAAAAACTGTTTTTT

d_call: .
j_call: TRBJ2-1
v_call: TRBV4-3
clone_size: .
cdr3_aa: CASSRRLVRGSGGEQFF
cdr3_nt: TGCGCCAGCAGCCGAAGATTAGTACGGGGGAGTGGCGGTGAGCAGTTCTTC

d_call: .
j_call: TRBJ2-1
v_call: TRBV7-3
clone_size: .
cdr3_aa: CASSLTRTRNNEQFF
cdr3_nt: TGTGCCAGCAGCTTAACTCGGACTCGAAACAATGAGCAGTTCTTC

d_call: .
j_call: TRBJ2-1
v_call: TRBV30
clone_size: .
cdr3_aa: CAWSNLGARNNEQFF
cdr3_nt: TGTGCCTGGAGTAATTTGGGAGCCCGCAACAATGAGCAGTTCTTC

d_call: .
j_call: TRBJ2-1
v_call: TRBV11-2
clone_size: .
cdr3_aa: CASSSTSPPLDEQFF
cdr3_nt: TGTGCCAGCAGCTCCACTAGTCCTCCCCTCGATGAGCAGTTCTTC

d_call: TRBD2
j_call: TRBJ2-3
v_call: TRBV10-3
clone_size: .
cdr3_aa: CAIMGLAGDGDTQYF
cdr3_nt: TGTGCCATCATGGGACTAGCGGGAGACGGAGATACGCAGTATTTT

d_call: TRBD1
j_call: TRBJ1-1
v_call: TRBV5-8
clone_size: .
cdr3_aa: CASSVNRGKNTEAFF
cdr3_nt: TGTGCCAGCAGCGTGAACAGGGGAAAGAACACTGAAGCTTTCTTT

d_call: .
j_call: TRBJ1-1
v_call: TRBV7-2
clone_size: once
cdr3_aa: CASSSSGVRSEAFF
cdr3_nt: TGTGCCAGCAGCTCGAGTGGAGTGAGATCTGAAGCTTTCTTT

d_call: TRBD1
j_call: TRBJ2-3
v_call: TRBV7-2
clone_size: .
cdr3_aa: CASSFDRGDTQYF
cdr3_nt: TGTGCCAGCAGTTTCGACAGGGGGGATACGCAGTATTTT